Below are 6 T cell receptor beta chains sequenced from a single sample in a study of CD8 T cells in Susac syndrome. Random hexamers were used to reverse transcribe roughly 0.45 to 1 ug of RNA. A single record per CDR3 protein comes from TCRdb applying MiXCR to the immunoSEQ multiplex PCR reads. The repertoire holds roughly 75,000 distinct CDR3 sequences, with 93% as singletons. Source material: CD4+ T cells from PBMCs. These receptors were obtained from a human donor with Susac syndrome.

The chain uses TRBV7-6 and TRBJ2-3; D is undetermined. The V and J ends lost 5 bases and 1 base respectively, with 10 bases between them. The CDR3 extends over 14 amino acids. CDR1 is SGHVS, CDR2 FNYEAQ, per germline. CDR3 residues: CASSPLHGTDTQYF. In DNA form, the CDR3 reads TGTGCCAGCAGCCCCCTGCATGGCACAGATACGCAGTATTTT.

There are a few counts of this clonotype. The chain carries TRBV7-2 and TRBJ2-7; D is perhaps TRBD1 (5 bases). CDR3 length: 14 amino acids. Germline lookup yields CDR1 SGHTA and CDR2 FQGNSA. V gave up 2 bases and J gave up 2 bases, with 10 bases separating them. CDR3 amino acids: CASSLPGFPYEQYF. CDR3 DNA: TGTGCCAGCAGCTTACCAGGGTTCCCCTACGAGCAGTACTTC.

The chain is built from TRBV27 and TRBJ2-3, with D unclear. The CDR3 spans 14 residues. CDR1 is MNHEY and CDR2 is SMNVEV in the germline V gene (reference sequence). V dropped 3 bases and J dropped 2 bases, with 9 bases sitting between them. CDR3 protein: CASSFGASTDTQYF. The CDR3 nucleotides read TGTGCCAGCAGTTTTGGCGCATCCACAGATACGCAGTATTTT.

V gene TRBV2 combines with J gene TRBJ1-3, with 9 positions matching TRBD1. The length of the CDR3 is 15 residues. The V gene end was trimmed by 6 bases and the J gene end by 4 bases; junction bases not matched to a gene: 7. Germline V CDR1 and CDR2: SNHLY, FYNNEI. CDR3 sequence: CASRVTGGAGNTIYF. CDR3 DNA: TGTGCCAGCAGAGTTACAGGGGGCGCGGGAAACACCATATATTTT.

V usage is TRBV20-1 and J usage is TRBJ1-2, with 8 bases identical to TRBD1. Germline V gene sequence: CDR1 DFQATT, CDR2 SNEGSKA (reference sequence). With 6 bases clipped from V and 2 bases from J, the junction kept 11 bases outside the gene matches. CDR3 length: 15 residues. The CDR3 coding sequence is TGCAGTGCCCAAGGACAGGGACTTCAGAACTATGGCTACACCTTC. Protein: CSAQGQGLQNYGYTF.

The chain recombines TRBV2 with TRBJ1-2; D is ambiguous. V gave up 1 base and J gave up 4 bases, with 7 bases separating them. Germline V gene lookup returns CDR1 SNHLY and CDR2 FYNNEI. This CDR3 has 13 amino acids. CDR3 DNA sequence: TGTGCCAGCAGTGAAGAGCGGGGCTATGGCTACACCTTC. It yields the protein CASSEERGYGYTF.